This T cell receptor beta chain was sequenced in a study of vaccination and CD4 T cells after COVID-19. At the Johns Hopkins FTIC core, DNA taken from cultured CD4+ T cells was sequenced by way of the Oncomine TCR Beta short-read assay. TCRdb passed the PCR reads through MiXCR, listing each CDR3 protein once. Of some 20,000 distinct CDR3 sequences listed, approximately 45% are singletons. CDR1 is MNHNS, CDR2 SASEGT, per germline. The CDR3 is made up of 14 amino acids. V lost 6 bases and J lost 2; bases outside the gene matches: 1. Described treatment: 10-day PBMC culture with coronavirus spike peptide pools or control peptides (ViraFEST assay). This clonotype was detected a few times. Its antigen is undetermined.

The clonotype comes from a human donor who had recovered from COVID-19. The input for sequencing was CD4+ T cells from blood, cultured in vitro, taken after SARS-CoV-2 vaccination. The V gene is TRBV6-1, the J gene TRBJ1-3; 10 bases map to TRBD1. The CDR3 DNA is TGTGCCAGCAGGGGGACAGGGGCTGGAAACACCATATATTTT. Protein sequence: CASRGTGAGNTIYF.